The rows below give T cell receptor beta chains drawn from one sample of a study of shared clonotypes between healthy human individuals. This table comes from immunoSEQ multiplex PCR, and its TCRdb copy is limited to in-frame clones, with some not included. The sample shows roughly 1 million clones, around 75% of them seen only once. Sequencing was performed on memory CD4+ T cells sorted from blood. The receptors shown here come from a man younger than 35 in good health. CDR3s include the opening cysteine and the closing phenylalanine or tryptophan. D genes are given only for firm matches. A row's size may be missing; if present it is once, few, many or a size class.

d_call	clone_size	j_call	v_call	cdr3_nt	cdr3_aa
.	.	TRBJ2-7	TRBV7-2	TGTGCCAGCAGCCCTTCTGGGTCCTACGAGCAGTACTTC	CASSPSGSYEQYF
.	.	TRBJ2-2	TRBV6-5	TGTGCCAGCAGTTTGGCCCCAAACACCGGGGAGCTGTTTTTT	CASSLAPNTGELFF
TRBD2	.	TRBJ2-3	TRBV29-1	TGCAGCGTACGGACTAGCGGGATAACAGATACGCAGTATTTT	CSVRTSGITDTQYF
.	.	TRBJ2-1	TRBV10-3	TGTGCCATCAGTGAAAGAAATGAGCAGTTCTTC	CAISERNEQFF
TRBD1	.	TRBJ2-2	TRBV5-8	TGTGCCAGCATCTTGACAGGGAAGAGCGGGGAGCTGTTTTTT	CASILTGKSGELFF
.	few	TRBJ1-1	TRBV6-6	TGTGCCAGCAGAAAGGGTTTCACTGAAGCTTTCTTT	CASRKGFTEAFF
.	.	TRBJ1-2	TRBV28	TGTGCCTCGGGGGTAGACTATGGCTACACCTTC	CASGVDYGYTF
.	.	TRBJ1-1	TRBV29-1	TGCAGCGTTGCAAGTGGCAGATTTATCACTGAAGCTTTCTTT	CSVASGRFITEAFF
.	.	TRBJ2-1	TRBV5-1	TGCGCCAGCAGCTTGGAAGGGCTAGCAGACTACAATGAGCAGTTCTTC	CASSLEGLADYNEQFF
.	.	TRBJ1-2	TRBV25-1	TGTGCCAGCAGTGAAGCCGGCCGTTATGGCTACACCTTC	CASSEAGRYGYTF